The sequence of this TCR beta chain was determined in a study of sequential checkpoint blockade in melanoma. The overall study: Arm A got nivolumab then ipilimumab; arm B the reverse, 1:1.

The CDR3 contains 15 residues. Trimming cost V 4 bases and J 0 bases, with 12 bases left between them. The V gene's germline CDR1 is SGHAT and CDR2 FQNNGV. The protocol was immunoSEQ multiplex PCR, while the TCRdb copy is restricted to in-frame clones and leaves out a portion. This sample has 15,000 to 20,000 clones; roughly 53% occur once, and the top ten carry 17%. Stated treatment: randomized to nivolumab then ipilimumab (arm A) or the reverse (arm B). The material was CD8+ T cells sorted from blood (inferred from file names), obtained from a patient given nivolumab and ipilimumab in sequence. This sequence joins TRBV11-2 and TRBJ1-1; a possible D gene is TRBD1 (6 bases). This sequence was found in a human donor with melanoma. The CDR3 loop reads CASSYRTVLNTEAFF. The CDR3 DNA follows: TGTGCCAGCAGCTACCGGACAGTATTGAACACTGAAGCTTTCTTT. Full variable domain (remainder filled in from reference TRBV11-2 and TRBJ1-1): EAGVAQSPRYKIIEKRQSVAFWCNPISGHATLYWYQQILGQGPKLLIQFQNNGVVDDSQLPKDRFSAERLKGVDSTLKIQPAKLEDSAVYLCASSYRTVLNTEAFFGQGTRLTVV.